These 20 T cell receptor beta chains were sequenced from one sample in a study of CD8+ T cells in alopecia areata. After isolation, RNA underwent reverse transcription to generate cDNA as the sequencing template. Produced via immunoSEQ multiplex PCR; TCRdb's table is partial and in-frame only. The repertoire holds 200,000 to 250,000 clones, about 56% seen once, with around 5% in the top ten. Sequenced sample: CD8+ T cells sorted from blood. These receptors were taken from a human donor in good health.

As regards this clone: Other DNA variants within this sample encode the same CDR3. The chain joins TRBV9 to TRBJ2-7; D might be TRBD1 (6 bases). Germline V gives CDR1 SGDLS, CDR2 YYNGEE. The CDR3 consists of 14 residues. V was trimmed by 0 bases and J by 0 bases, leaving 7 bases between them. The CDR3 coding sequence is TGTGCCAGCAGCGTAGGGGGGCGCTCCTACGAGCAGTACTTC. Its protein is CASSVGGRSYEQYF.

This chain joins TRBV6-5 and TRBJ2-6, with D hard to call. This CDR3 is 14 amino acids long. V was shortened by 6 bases and J by 0 bases, with 6 bases between the two germline ends. Germline V gene data show CDR1 as MNHEY and CDR2 as SVGAGI. The CDR3 nucleotides are TGTGCCAGCAGAAGCTTCTCTGGGGCCAACGTCCTGACTTTC. Its translation: CASRSFSGANVLTF.

The chain combines TRBV11-2 with TRBJ2-5, with 9 bases aligning to TRBD1. CDR1 and CDR2 from the germline V gene are SGHAT and FQNNGV. The trim removed 5 bases at V and 3 bases at J, leaving 4 bases unmatched. This CDR3 has 14 residues. Written as DNA, the CDR3 is TGTGCCAGCAGCACTTGGACAGGGGAAGAGACCCAGTACTTC. This gives the protein CASSTWTGEETQYF.

The J gene is TRBJ1-2, the V gene TRBV28; 10 bases match TRBD1. The CDR3 extends over 13 amino acids. The ends lost 6 bases at V and 8 bases at J; junction bases unmatched: 6. Germline V gives CDR1 MDHEN, CDR2 SYDVKM. This chain's CDR3 is CASRAGTGAGYTF. CDR3 DNA: TGTGCCAGCAGAGCCGGGACAGGGGCGGGCTACACCTTC.

This chain uses TRBV6-5 with TRBJ1-4, with D uncertain. Deletions cut 6 bases from V and 4 bases from J, with 9 bases between. The germline V gene encodes CDR1 MNHEY and CDR2 SVGAGI. The CDR3 sequence is 13 residues long. This chain's CDR3 is CASRAWGNEKLFF. Here the CDR3 DNA reads TGTGCCAGCAGGGCCTGGGGTAATGAAAAACTGTTTTTT.

This clone has more than one count but fewer than ten. V usage is TRBV6-5 and J usage is TRBJ1-1; 7 nucleotides line up with TRBD1. Trimming removed 6 bases from V and 7 bases from J; junction bases left unmatched: 8. The CDR3 sequence is 13 residues long. Per the germline V gene, CDR1 is MNHEY and CDR2 is SVGAGI. The CDR3 DNA follows: TGTGCCAGCAGATTACAGGGGAGAGGTGAAGCTTTCTTT. It encodes CASRLQGRGEAFF.

This clone was seen only a few times. This sequence joins TRBV29-1 and TRBJ2-5; D perhaps matches TRBD2 (6 bases). Germline lookup yields CDR1 SQVTM and CDR2 ANQGSEA. Trimming left V 3 bases short and J 2 bases short, with 25 bases between. The CDR3 loop spans 18 amino acids. The CDR3 coding sequence is TGCAGCGTTGAGGGTCGTCCCAGGGATGGGGGGTTTCAAGAGACCCAGTACTTC. Protein sequence: CSVEGRPRDGGFQETQYF. The full variable domain, completed using reference TRBV29-1 and TRBJ2-5, is SAVISQKPSRDICQRGTSLTIQCQVDSQVTMMFWYRQQPGQSLTLIATANQGSEATYESGFVIDKFPISRPNLTFSTLTVSNMSPEDSSIYLCSVEGRPRDGGFQETQYFGPGTRLLVL.

This rearrangement joins TRBV7-2 to TRBJ2-5, with 9 bases identical to TRBD2. V gave up 3 bases and J gave up 2 bases; unmatched junction bases: 7. CDR1 SGHTA and CDR2 FQGNSA come from the germline V gene. The CDR3 extends over 16 amino acids. The CDR3 protein is CASSFNLAGRQETQYF. In DNA, the CDR3 is TGTGCCAGCAGCTTTAATCTAGCGGGGCGACAAGAGACCCAGTACTTC.

The chain is built from TRBV12-5 and TRBJ2-7; no clear D gene. CDR1 is LGHNT, CDR2 FRNRAP, per germline. This CDR3 has 11 amino acids. V was pared by 6 bases and J by 5 bases, with 8 bases between. CDR3 in DNA: TGTGCTAGTGGCCCTGTACACGAGCAGTACTTC. Residues: CASGPVHEQYF.

The CDR3 region is CASSTSSGSYNEQFF. CDR3 in DNA: TGTGCCAGCAGTACCTCTAGCGGATCCTACAATGAGCAGTTCTTC. This chain joins TRBV6-5 and TRBJ2-1; 7 bases agree with TRBD2. This CDR3 spans 15 amino acids. The V gene end was trimmed by 5 bases and the J gene end by 1 base; junction bases not matched to a gene: 5. Per germline, CDR1 MNHEY and CDR2 SVGAGI.

V gene TRBV6-5 combines with J gene TRBJ2-7, with 7 positions matching TRBD1. V lost 0 bases to trimming and J lost 1 base; unmatched junction nucleotides: 3. This CDR3 has 15 amino acids. CDR1 is MNHEY and CDR2 is SVGAGI in the germline V gene. The CDR3 region has the DNA TGTGCCAGCAGTTACTCGTCAGGGGGTTCCTACGAGCAGTACTTC. It specifies CASSYSSGGSYEQYF.

V is TRBV27 and J is TRBJ1-2, with 8 bases matching TRBD1. CDR3 length: 13 amino acids. Germline trimming cut 6 bases from V and 5 bases from J; bases unmatched to any gene: 5. Germline V lookup: CDR1 MNHEY, CDR2 SMNVEV (reference sequence). CDR3 sequence (DNA): TGTGCCAGCAGACAGGGGGGTTTATATGGCTACACCTTC. This encodes CASRQGGLYGYTF.

This clone was counted only a few times. The chain joins TRBV9 to TRBJ2-5; no firm D call. V lost 0 bases, J lost 4 bases, and 13 bases lay in between. This CDR3 spans 15 amino acids. CDR1 SGDLS and CDR2 YYNGEE come from the germline V gene. CDR3 protein: CASSVATSLLETQYF. CDR3 in DNA: TGTGCCAGCAGCGTAGCTACGAGTCTTCTAGAGACCCAGTACTTC.

This clone occurred a few times. This chain links TRBV29-1 with TRBJ1-2; TRBD1 is a possible D gene (5 bases). This CDR3 is built from 12 residues. Germline CDR1 SQVTM, CDR2 ANQGSEA. Trimming pared 5 bases from V and 4 bases from J, leaving 11 bases between. The CDR3 DNA reads TGCAGCGTTCTAGAGGGGAGCTATGGCTACACCTTC. It yields the protein CSVLEGSYGYTF.

The V call is TRBV11-1, the J call TRBJ2-7, with 9 bases matching TRBD1. This CDR3 contains 15 residues. Losses at the gene ends were 4 bases for V and 3 bases for J; bases not matched to a gene: 7. From germline, CDR1 is SGHAT and CDR2 FQDESV (reference sequence). In DNA, the CDR3 is TGTGCCAGCAGCTCCGGGACAGGGATTAGCTACGAGCAGTACTTC. As protein: CASSSGTGISYEQYF.

V and J are TRBV9 and TRBJ2-1; 10 bases map to TRBD2. The CDR3 spans 16 residues. Trimming cost V 7 bases and J 6 bases; bases outside gene matches: 13. The germline gives CDR1 SGDLS, CDR2 YYNGEE. The CDR3 DNA reads as TGTGCCAGCTCCCCTAGCGGGGGCACCGCCGGCAATGAGCAGTTCTTC. It translates to CASSPSGGTAGNEQFF.

The chain links TRBV7-9 to TRBJ2-7; 10 bases agree with TRBD1. Germline values: CDR1 SEHNR, CDR2 FQNEAQ (reference sequence). Losses at the gene ends were 2 bases for V and 7 bases for J; bases not matched to a gene: 8. The CDR3 has 15 amino acids. The CDR3 region has the DNA TGTGCCAGCAGCTTATGGGGGGACAGGGGCGAAGAGCAGTACTTC. Translation: CASSLWGDRGEEQYF. The full variable domain, completed using reference TRBV7-9 and TRBJ2-7, is DTGVSQNPRHKITKRGQNVTFRCDPISEHNRLYWYRQTLGQGPEFLTYFQNEAQLEKSRLLSDRFSAERPKGSFSTLEIQRTEQGDSAMYLCASSLWGDRGEEQYFGPGTRLTVT.

A single count supports this clone. This chain links TRBV11-2 with TRBJ2-3; D gene uncertain. V lost 6 bases, J lost 4 bases, and 11 bases lay in between. Germline CDR1 is SGHAT and CDR2 is FQNNGV. CDR3 length: 13 residues. For the CDR3, the DNA is TGTGCCAGCAGTTCGGAGTTGGCAGATACGCAGTATTTT. Translated, it gives CASSSELADTQYF.

This chain links TRBV7-9 with TRBJ1-5; TRBD1 is a possible D gene (5 bases). The CDR3 sequence is 17 residues long. V lost 4 bases to trimming and J lost 7 bases, with 23 bases between them. In germline, CDR1 is SEHNR, CDR2 FQNEAQ (reference sequence). The DNA of the CDR3 is TGTGCCAGCAGCTCACACCTGGGGACCCGTGAAATCCAGCCCCAGCATTTT. Encoded protein: CASSSHLGTREIQPQHF.

The rearrangement joins TRBV11-2 to TRBJ2-5, with D unclear. V lost 5 bases, J lost 3 bases, and 19 bases lay in between. CDR1 and CDR2 from the germline V gene are SGHAT and FQNNGV. The CDR3 length is 16 residues. The CDR3 nucleotides are TGTGCCAGCAGCCCCCCCTTGGGTGGGTACAAAGAGACCCAGTACTTC. Its protein product is CASSPPLGGYKETQYF.